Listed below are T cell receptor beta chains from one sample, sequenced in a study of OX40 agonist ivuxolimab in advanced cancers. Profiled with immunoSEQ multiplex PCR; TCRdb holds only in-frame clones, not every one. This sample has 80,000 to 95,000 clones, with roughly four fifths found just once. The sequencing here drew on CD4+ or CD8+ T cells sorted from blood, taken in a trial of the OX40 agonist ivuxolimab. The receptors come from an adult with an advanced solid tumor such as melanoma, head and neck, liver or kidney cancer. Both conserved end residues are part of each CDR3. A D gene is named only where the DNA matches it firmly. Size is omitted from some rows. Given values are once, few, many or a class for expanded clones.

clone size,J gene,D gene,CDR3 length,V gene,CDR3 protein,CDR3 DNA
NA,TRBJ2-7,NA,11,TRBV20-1,CSAAQDYEQYF,TGCAGTGCTGCACAGGACTACGAGCAGTACTTC
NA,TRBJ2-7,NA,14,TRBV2,CASTPRDTDYEQYF,TGTGCCAGCACCCCCCGGGACACAGACTACGAGCAGTACTTC
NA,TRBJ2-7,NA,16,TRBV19,CASSIGRPGQNTGQYF,TGTGCCAGTAGTATAGGACGACCGGGCCAAAATACGGGGCAGTACTTC
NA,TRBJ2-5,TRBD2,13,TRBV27,CASRTSGVRAQYF,TGTGCCAGCAGGACTAGCGGGGTCCGGGCCCAGTACTTC
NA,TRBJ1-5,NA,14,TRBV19,CASSPGGHNQPQHF,TGTGCCAGCAGTCCCGGGGGCCACAATCAGCCCCAGCATTTT
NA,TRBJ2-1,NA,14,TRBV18,CASSPPENRNEQFF,TGTGCCAGCTCACCGCCGGAGAACAGGAATGAGCAGTTCTTC
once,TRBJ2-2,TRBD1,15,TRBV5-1,CASSLGQTLGGELFF,TGCGCCAGCAGCCTGGGACAGACTTTAGGCGGGGAGCTGTTTTTT
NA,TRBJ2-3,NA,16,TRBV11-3,CASSQEGGSSTDTQYF,TGTGCCAGCAGCCAAGAGGGGGGATCCAGCACAGATACGCAGTATTTT
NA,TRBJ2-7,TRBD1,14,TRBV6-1,CASSGPGQGYEQYF,TGTGCCAGCAGTGGCCCGGGACAGGGGTACGAGCAGTACTTC
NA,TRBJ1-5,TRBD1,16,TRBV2,CASSPQGYRGNQPQHF,TGTGCCAGCAGCCCACAAGGATACAGGGGTAATCAGCCCCAGCATTTT
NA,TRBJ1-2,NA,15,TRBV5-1,CASSLAAGAEGGYTF,TGCGCCAGCAGCTTGGCGGCGGGGGCAGAAGGTGGCTACACCTTC
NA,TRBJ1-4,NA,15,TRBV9,CASSPPTGSNEKLFF,TGTGCCAGCAGCCCCCCTACGGGGTCTAATGAAAAACTGTTTTTT
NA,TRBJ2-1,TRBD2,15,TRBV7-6,CASSKTSGDENEQFF,TGTGCCAGCAGCAAGACTAGCGGGGACGAAAATGAGCAGTTCTTC
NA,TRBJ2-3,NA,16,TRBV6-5,CASSSLRGTSTDTQYF,TGTGCCAGCAGTTCTCTTCGCGGAACTAGCACAGATACGCAGTATTTT
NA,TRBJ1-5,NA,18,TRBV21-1,CASSKLLGGGGSNQPQHF,TGTGCCAGCAGCAAACTACTAGGAGGGGGCGGGAGCAATCAGCCCCAGCATTTT